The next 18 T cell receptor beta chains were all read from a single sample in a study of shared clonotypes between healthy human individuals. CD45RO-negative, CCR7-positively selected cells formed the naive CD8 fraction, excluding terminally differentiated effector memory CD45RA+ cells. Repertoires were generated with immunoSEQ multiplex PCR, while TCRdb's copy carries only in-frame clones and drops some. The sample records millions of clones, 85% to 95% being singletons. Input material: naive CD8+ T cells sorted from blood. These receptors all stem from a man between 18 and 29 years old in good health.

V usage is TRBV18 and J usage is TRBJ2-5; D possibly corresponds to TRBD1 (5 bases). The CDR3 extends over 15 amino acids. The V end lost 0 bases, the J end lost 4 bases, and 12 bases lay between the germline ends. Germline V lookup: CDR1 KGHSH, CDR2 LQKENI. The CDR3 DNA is TGTGCCAGCTCACCACCGAGAACTACAGGAGAGACCCAGTACTTC. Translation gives CASSPPRTTGETQYF.

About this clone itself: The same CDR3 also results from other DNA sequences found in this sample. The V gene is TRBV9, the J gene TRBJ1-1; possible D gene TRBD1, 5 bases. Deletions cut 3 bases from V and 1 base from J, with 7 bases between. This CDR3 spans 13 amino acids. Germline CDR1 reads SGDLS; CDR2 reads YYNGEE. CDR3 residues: CASSDTGNTEAFF. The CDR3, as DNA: TGTGCCAGCAGCGATACAGGGAACACTGAAGCTTTCTTT.

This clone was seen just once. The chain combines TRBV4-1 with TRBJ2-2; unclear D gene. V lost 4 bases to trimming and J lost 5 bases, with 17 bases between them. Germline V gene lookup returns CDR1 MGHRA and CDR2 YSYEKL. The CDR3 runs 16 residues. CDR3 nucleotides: TGCGCCAGCAGCCTCATGTTCTCACGTCAGACCGGGGAGCTGTTTTTT. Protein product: CASSLMFSRQTGELFF.

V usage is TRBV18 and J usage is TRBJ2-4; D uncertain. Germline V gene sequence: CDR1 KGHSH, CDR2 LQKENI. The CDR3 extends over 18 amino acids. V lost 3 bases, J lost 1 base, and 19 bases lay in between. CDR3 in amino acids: CASSPNNIQPGAKNIQYF. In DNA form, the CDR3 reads TGTGCCAGCTCACCGAATAATATACAACCCGGGGCCAAAAACATTCAGTACTTC.

The CDR3 DNA follows: TGCGCCAGCAGCTTGGGCGGGGGACAGGGAATGCAAGAGACCCAGTACTTC. Translating it yields CASSLGGGQGMQETQYF. The V and J genes are TRBV5-1 and TRBJ2-5; 9 nucleotides align to TRBD1. CDR3 length equals 17 residues. V was pared by 0 bases and J by 2 bases, with 8 bases of the junction left unmatched. Germline assignment: CDR1 SGHRS and CDR2 YFSETQ. Complete variable domain (other parts from reference TRBV5-1 and TRBJ2-5): KAGVTQTPRYLIKTRGQQVTLSCSPISGHRSVSWYQQTPGQGLQFLFEYFSETQRNKGNFPGRFSGRQFSNSRSEMNVSTLELGDSALYLCASSLGGGQGMQETQYFGPGTRLLVL.

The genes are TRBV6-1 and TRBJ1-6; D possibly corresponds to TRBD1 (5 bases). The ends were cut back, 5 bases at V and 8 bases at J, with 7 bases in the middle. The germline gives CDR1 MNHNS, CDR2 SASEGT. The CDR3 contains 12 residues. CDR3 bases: TGTGCCAGCAGTTGGGGGGATTCACCCCTCCACTTT. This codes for CASSWGDSPLHF.

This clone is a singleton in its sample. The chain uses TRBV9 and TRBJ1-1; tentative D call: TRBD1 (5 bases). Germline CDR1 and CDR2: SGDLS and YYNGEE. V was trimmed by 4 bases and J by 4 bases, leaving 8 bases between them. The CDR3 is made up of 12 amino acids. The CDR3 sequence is CASSRDSTEAFF. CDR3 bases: TGTGCCAGCAGCCGAGACAGCACTGAAGCTTTCTTT.

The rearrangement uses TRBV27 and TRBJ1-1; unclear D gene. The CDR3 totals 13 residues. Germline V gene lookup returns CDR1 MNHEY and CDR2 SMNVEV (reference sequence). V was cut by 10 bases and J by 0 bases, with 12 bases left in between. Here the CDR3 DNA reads TGTGCCATCTCGGCGGGGATGAACACTGAAGCTTTCTTT. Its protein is CAISAGMNTEAFF.

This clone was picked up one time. The CDR3 here is CAWMVSLNTEAFF. As DNA, the CDR3 is TGTGCCTGGATGGTCAGTCTGAACACTGAAGCTTTCTTT. The chain combines TRBV30 with TRBJ1-1; no firm D call. Trimming cost V 4 bases and J 0 bases, with 9 bases left between them. The CDR3 totals 13 residues. Germline V lookup: CDR1 GTSNPN, CDR2 SVGIG (reference sequence).

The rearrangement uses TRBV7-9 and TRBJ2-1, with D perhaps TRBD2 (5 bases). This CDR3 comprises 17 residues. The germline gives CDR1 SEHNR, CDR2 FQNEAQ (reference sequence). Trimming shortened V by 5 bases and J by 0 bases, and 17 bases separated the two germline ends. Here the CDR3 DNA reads TGTGCCAGCAGCCCAGCGGCAGTCTTGGGCTCCTACAATGAGCAGTTCTTC. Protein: CASSPAAVLGSYNEQFF.

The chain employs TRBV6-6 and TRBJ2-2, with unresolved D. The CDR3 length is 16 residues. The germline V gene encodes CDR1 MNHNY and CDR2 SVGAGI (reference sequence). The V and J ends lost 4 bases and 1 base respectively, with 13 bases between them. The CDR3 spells CASSFQDVGNTGELFF. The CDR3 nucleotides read TGTGCCAGCAGTTTCCAGGATGTCGGGAACACCGGGGAGCTGTTTTTT.

CDR3 amino acids: CASSGEGFEWTYEQYF. In DNA, the CDR3 is TGTGCCAGCAGCGGAGAGGGATTTGAATGGACCTACGAGCAGTACTTC. This rearrangement joins TRBV9 to TRBJ2-7, with D maybe TRBD2 (5 bases). Trimming left V 3 bases short and J 2 bases short, with 18 bases between. The CDR3 sequence is 16 residues long. CDR1 and CDR2 from the germline V gene are SGDLS and YYNGEE.

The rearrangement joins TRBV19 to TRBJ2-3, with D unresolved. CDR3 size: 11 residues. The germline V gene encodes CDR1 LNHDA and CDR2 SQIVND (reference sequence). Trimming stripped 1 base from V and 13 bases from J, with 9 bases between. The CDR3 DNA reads TGTGCCAGTAGTATAGGGGAAGATGAGTATTTT. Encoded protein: CASSIGEDEYF.

In nucleotides, the CDR3 is TGTGCCAGCAGCTTAGAATCCCTTAGTGTGAACACTGAAGCTTTCTTT. Protein product: CASSLESLSVNTEAFF. This chain links TRBV7-6 with TRBJ1-1; D unresolved. V was clipped by 1 base and J by 0 bases, with 12 bases between them. The CDR3 is 16 amino acids. Germline CDR1 is SGHVS and CDR2 is FNYEAQ.

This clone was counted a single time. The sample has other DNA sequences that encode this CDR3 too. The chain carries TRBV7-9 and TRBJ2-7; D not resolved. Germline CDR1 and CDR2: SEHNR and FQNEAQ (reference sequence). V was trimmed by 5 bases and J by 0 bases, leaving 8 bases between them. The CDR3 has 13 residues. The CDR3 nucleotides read TGTGCCAGCAGCCCCCCCAGCTCCTACGAGCAGTACTTC. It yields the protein CASSPPSSYEQYF.

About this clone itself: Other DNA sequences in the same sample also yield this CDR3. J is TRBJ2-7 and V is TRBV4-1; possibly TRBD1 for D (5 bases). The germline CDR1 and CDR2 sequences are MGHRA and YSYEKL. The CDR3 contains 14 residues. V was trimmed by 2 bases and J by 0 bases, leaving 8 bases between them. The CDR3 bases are TGCGCCAGCAGCCAACTTCAGGGCTCCTACGAGCAGTACTTC. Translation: CASSQLQGSYEQYF.

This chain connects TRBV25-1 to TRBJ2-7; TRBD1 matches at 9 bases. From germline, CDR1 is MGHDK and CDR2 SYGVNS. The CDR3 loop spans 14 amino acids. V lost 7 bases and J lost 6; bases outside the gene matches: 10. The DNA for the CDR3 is TGTGCCAGCACAGCCGGGACAGGGATCGGCGAGCAGTACTTC. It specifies CASTAGTGIGEQYF.

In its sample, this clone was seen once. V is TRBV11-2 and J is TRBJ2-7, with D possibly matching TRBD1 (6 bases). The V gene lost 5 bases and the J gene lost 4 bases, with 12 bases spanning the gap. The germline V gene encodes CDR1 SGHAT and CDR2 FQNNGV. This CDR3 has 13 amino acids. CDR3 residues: CASSHIGGYEQYF. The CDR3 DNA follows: TGTGCCAGCAGCCACATAGGGGGTTACGAGCAGTACTTC.